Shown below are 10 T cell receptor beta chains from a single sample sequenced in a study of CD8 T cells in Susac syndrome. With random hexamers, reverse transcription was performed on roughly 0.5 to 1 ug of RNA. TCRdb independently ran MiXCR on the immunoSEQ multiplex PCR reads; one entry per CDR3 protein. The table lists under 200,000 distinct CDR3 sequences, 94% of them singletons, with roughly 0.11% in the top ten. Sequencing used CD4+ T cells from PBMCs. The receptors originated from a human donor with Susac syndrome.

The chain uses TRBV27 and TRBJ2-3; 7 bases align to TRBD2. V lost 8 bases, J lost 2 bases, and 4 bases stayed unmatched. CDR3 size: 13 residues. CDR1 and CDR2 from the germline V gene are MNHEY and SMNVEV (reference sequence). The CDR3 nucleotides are TGTGCCAGCTCGCGGGGGTACACAGATACGCAGTATTTT. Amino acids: CASSRGYTDTQYF.

The CDR3 DNA follows: TGTGCCAGCAGCCCCCTCGGGACAGGGGTCGGCTATGGCTACACCTTC. Residues: CASSPLGTGVGYGYTF. This sequence joins TRBV3-1 and TRBJ1-2; 10 bases line up with TRBD1. The CDR3 totals 16 residues. Germline CDR1 and CDR2: LGHDT and YNNKEL (reference sequence). V lost 4 bases to trimming and J lost 4 bases; unmatched junction nucleotides: 9.

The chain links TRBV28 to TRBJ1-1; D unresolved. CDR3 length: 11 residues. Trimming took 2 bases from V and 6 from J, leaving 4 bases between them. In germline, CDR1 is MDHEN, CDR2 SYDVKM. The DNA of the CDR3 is TGTGCCAGCAGTTTACACCCTGAAGCTTTCTTT. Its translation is CASSLHPEAFF.

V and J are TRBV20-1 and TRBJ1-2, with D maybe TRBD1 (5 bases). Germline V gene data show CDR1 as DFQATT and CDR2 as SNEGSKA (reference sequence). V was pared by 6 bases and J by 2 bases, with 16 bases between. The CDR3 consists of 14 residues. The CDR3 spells CSAQAGGGNYGYTF. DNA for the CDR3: TGCAGTGCGCAGGCGGGGGGAGGAAACTATGGCTACACCTTC.

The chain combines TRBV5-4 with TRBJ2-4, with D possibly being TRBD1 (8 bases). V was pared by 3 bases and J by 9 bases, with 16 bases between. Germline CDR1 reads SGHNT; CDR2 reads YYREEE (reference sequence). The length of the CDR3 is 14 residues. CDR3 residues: CASSSPTGGVIQYF. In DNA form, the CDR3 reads TGTGCCAGCAGCTCACCTACAGGGGGGGTCATTCAGTACTTC.

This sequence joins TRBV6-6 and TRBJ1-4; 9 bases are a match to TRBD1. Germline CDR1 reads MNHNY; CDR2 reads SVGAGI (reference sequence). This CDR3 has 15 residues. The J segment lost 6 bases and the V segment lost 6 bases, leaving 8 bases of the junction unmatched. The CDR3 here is CASSPRQGGDEKLFF. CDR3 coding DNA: TGTGCCAGCAGCCCCCGACAGGGGGGAGATGAAAAACTGTTTTTT.

The CDR3 region has the DNA TGTGCCAGTAGGGACACCTCTAACTATGGCTACACCTTC. It encodes CASRDTSNYGYTF. This chain joins TRBV19 and TRBJ1-2, with a weak D call TRBD1 (5 bases). The V gene's germline CDR1 is LNHDA and CDR2 SQIVND (reference sequence). Trimming cost V 6 bases and J 0 bases, with 8 bases left between them. The CDR3 consists of 13 residues.

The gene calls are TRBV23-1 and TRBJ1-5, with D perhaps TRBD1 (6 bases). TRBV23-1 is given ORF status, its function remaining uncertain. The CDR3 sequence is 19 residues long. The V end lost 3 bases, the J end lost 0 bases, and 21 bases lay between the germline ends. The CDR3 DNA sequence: TGCGCCAGCAGTCAGACCGGGACCCCGGGGGCTTATAGCAATCAGCCCCAGCATTTT. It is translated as CASSQTGTPGAYSNQPQHF.

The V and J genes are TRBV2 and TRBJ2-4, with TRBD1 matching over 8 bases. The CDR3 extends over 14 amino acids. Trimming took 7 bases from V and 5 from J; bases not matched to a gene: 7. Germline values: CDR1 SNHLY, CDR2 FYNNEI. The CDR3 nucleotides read TGTGCCAGCACCTTCGGGACAGGCCAAAACATTCAGTACTTC. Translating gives CASTFGTGQNIQYF. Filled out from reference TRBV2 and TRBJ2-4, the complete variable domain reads EPEVTQTPSHQVTQMGQEVILRCVPISNHLYFYWYRQILGQKVEFLVSFYNNEISEKSEIFDDQFSVERPDGSNFTLKIRSTKLEDSAMYFCASTFGTGQNIQYFGAGTRLSVL.

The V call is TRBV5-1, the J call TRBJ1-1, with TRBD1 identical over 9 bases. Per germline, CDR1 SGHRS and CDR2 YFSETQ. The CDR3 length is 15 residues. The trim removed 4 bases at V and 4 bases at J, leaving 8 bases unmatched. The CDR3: CASSDPTGGSTEAFF. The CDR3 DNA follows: TGCGCCAGCAGCGACCCGACAGGGGGTTCCACTGAAGCTTTCTTT.